The TCR beta chain described here comes from a study of cytomegalovirus exposure and HLA in healthy donors. Study observations and caveats: Indistinguishability led to the exclusion of some V segments, TRBV6-2 and TRBV6-3 included. One variant, a missense change in DCLRE1C, was linked in a later analysis to TCR beta V- and J-gene trimming. Immune exposure was documented only through CMV serostatus.

PCR involved 60 Vbeta and 13 Jbeta primers. Only in-frame clones appear in the TCRdb table, and some are missing; sequencing was by immunoSEQ multiplex PCR. The table records over 95,000 clones, roughly three quarters of them present only once. The CDR3 is 16 amino acids. Germline V gives CDR1 MDHEN, CDR2 SYDVKM. With 2 bases clipped from V and 6 bases from J, the junction kept 7 bases outside the gene matches. A remark on this clone: Its target is unknown.

The chain is built from TRBV28 and TRBJ2-2, with TRBD2 identical over 9 bases. The sequenced sample was PBMCs. This receptor was identified in a female donor in good health and CMV-seronegative. DNA of the CDR3: TGTGCCAGCAGTTTACGGGCGGGAGGGAAGGCCGGGGAGCTGTTTTTT. It codes for CASSLRAGGKAGELFF.